This T cell receptor beta chain came from a study of cytomegalovirus exposure and HLA in healthy donors. Libraries were prepared by immunoSEQ multiplex PCR; TCRdb keeps only in-frame clonotypes and omits some of them. Among 86,000 or so clones listed, 90% to 97% were seen once. The CDR3 is 15 amino acids. Germline V CDR1 and CDR2: SGHTS, YDEGEE. Germline trimming cut 4 bases from V and 6 bases from J; bases unmatched to any gene: 10. The rearrangement uses TRBV5-8 and TRBJ1-5; 7 nucleotides align to TRBD1. This clonotype was obtained from a man between 18 and 35 years old in good health and CMV-seropositive. Sequenced sample: PBMCs. The CDR3 sequence is CASSPGTAGVQPQHF. The CDR3 coding sequence is TGTGCCAGCAGCCCCGGGACAGCCGGCGTTCAGCCCCAGCATTTT.